The 20 T cell receptor beta chains presented below share a single source sample, sequenced in a study of blood T cell repertoires in COVID-19. Libraries were prepared by immunoSEQ multiplex PCR; TCRdb keeps only in-frame clonotypes and omits some of them. The sample yields approximately 47,000 clones, 80% to 90% seen once. Specimen: peripheral blood. Receptor source: a woman at least 80 years old with COVID-19, enrolled during active disease.

This chain joins TRBV28 and TRBJ1-1; 8 bases fit TRBD1. Germline CDR1 reads MDHEN; CDR2 reads SYDVKM. The CDR3 contains 14 residues. V shed 10 bases and J 4 bases; nucleotides not matched to a gene: 11. CDR3 DNA: TGTGCCACCGATTCACAGGGGGAGGGCACTGAAGCTTTCTTT. This translates into CATDSQGEGTEAFF.

The CDR3 reads CASRIPRTGELFF. In nucleotides, the CDR3 is TGTGCCAGCAGAATCCCGAGGACCGGGGAGCTGTTTTTT. The J gene is TRBJ2-2, the V gene TRBV6-5; no reliable D call. This CDR3 is built from 13 residues. V was shortened by 6 bases and J by 5 bases, with 10 bases between the two germline ends. Germline V gives CDR1 MNHEY, CDR2 SVGAGI.

This clone came up once. This chain uses TRBV3-1 (or the pseudogene TRBV3-2) with TRBJ2-7; 9 positions agree with TRBD2. Germline CDR1 LGHDT, CDR2 YNNKEL (reference sequence). V shed 4 bases, J shed 2 bases, and the junction held 3 bases outside the gene matches. CDR3 length equals 14 residues. DNA of the CDR3: TGTGCCAGCAGCCTGGGACTAGCCGCCTACGAGCAGTACTTC. This gives the protein CASSLGLAAYEQYF.

This chain links TRBV19 with TRBJ1-5, with TRBD1 identical over 8 bases. Germline CDR1 is LNHDA and CDR2 is SQIVND (reference sequence). The V segment lost 5 bases and the J segment 2 bases; nucleotides outside the gene matches: 17. The CDR3 is 19 residues long. The DNA for the CDR3 is TGTGCCAGTAGTCCCTTAAGGACAGGGCTTCTGAGAGGCAATCAGCCCCAGCATTTT. It codes for CASSPLRTGLLRGNQPQHF. The entire variable domain, with the rest obtained from reference TRBV19 and TRBJ1-5, is as follows: DGGITQSPKYLFRKEGQNVTLSCEQNLNHDAMYWYRQDPGQGLRLIYYSQIVNDFQKGDIAEGYSVSREKKESFPLTVTSAQKNPTAFYLCASSPLRTGLLRGNQPQHFGDGTRLSIL.

V and J are TRBV7-9 and TRBJ2-2, with 13 bases identical to TRBD2. CDR1 is SEHNR, CDR2 FQNEAQ, per germline (reference sequence). The V segment lost 3 bases and the J segment 6 bases; nucleotides outside the gene matches: 4. The CDR3 covers 16 residues. The CDR3 DNA is TGTGCCAGCAGCTTGGGACTAGCGGGGAGGCCCGGGGAGCTGTTTTTT. The encoded protein is CASSLGLAGRPGELFF.

Remarks on this clone: Other DNA sequences from this sample encode an identical CDR3 as well. The chain couples TRBV19 to TRBJ1-5; D not resolved. The CDR3 sequence is 14 residues long. CDR1 is LNHDA and CDR2 is SQIVND in the germline V gene (reference sequence). V was trimmed by 3 bases and J by 0 bases, leaving 6 bases between them. CDR3 bases: TGTGCCAGTAGTATCCGGGATAGCAATCAGCCCCAGCATTTT. Translation gives CASSIRDSNQPQHF.

V gene TRBV11-2 combines with J gene TRBJ1-5, with TRBD1 as a possible D gene (5 bases). Germline V lookup: CDR1 SGHAT, CDR2 FQNNGV. V shed 1 base and J shed 0 bases, with 10 bases lying between them. CDR3 length: 16 residues. The CDR3 DNA is TGTGCCAGCAGCTTAGGGAGGGGACGTAGCAATCAGCCCCAGCATTTT. Amino acids: CASSLGRGRSNQPQHF.

This chain uses TRBV9 with TRBJ2-5; 10 bases fit TRBD2. V gave up 0 bases and J gave up 2 bases; unmatched junction bases: 13. The germline gives CDR1 SGDLS, CDR2 YYNGEE. There are 19 residues in the CDR3. This chain's CDR3 is CASSVGFSGGAVGQETQYF. The CDR3 DNA is TGTGCCAGCAGCGTAGGGTTCAGCGGGGGGGCCGTCGGACAAGAGACCCAGTACTTC.

The chain joins TRBV4-1 to TRBJ2-7; no clear D gene. Germline assignment: CDR1 MGHRA and CDR2 YSYEKL. Trimming left V 1 base short and J 3 bases short, with 13 bases between. This CDR3 is 15 amino acids long. The CDR3 bases are TGCGCCAGCAGCCAAGTCCATTCAGAATTCTACGAGCAGTACTTC. Translated, it gives CASSQVHSEFYEQYF.

The chain uses TRBV7-9 and TRBJ1-1; D unresolved. Germline V gene sequence: CDR1 SEHNR, CDR2 FQNEAQ (reference sequence). V lost 6 bases and J 7 bases, leaving 9 bases between the germline ends. The CDR3 is 11 residues long. CDR3 region: CASSSPLEAFF. The CDR3 DNA follows: TGTGCCAGCAGTTCCCCCCTTGAAGCTTTCTTT.

DNA for the CDR3: TGCGCCAGCAGCTTGGCCCAGACTAGCGACTACGAGCAGTACTTC. It is translated as CASSLAQTSDYEQYF. This chain uses TRBV5-1 with TRBJ2-7; the match to TRBD2 covers 8 bases. Germline V gene sequence: CDR1 SGHRS, CDR2 YFSETQ. The CDR3 totals 15 residues. The V and J ends lost 0 bases and 3 bases, in that order; junction bases with no gene match: 5.

The gene calls are TRBV7-2 and TRBJ2-7; D is perhaps TRBD1 (5 bases). V dropped 5 bases and J dropped 4 bases, with 15 bases sitting between them. This CDR3 is 14 amino acids long. In germline, CDR1 is SGHTA, CDR2 FQGNSA. The CDR3 here is CASSHMGLGYEQYF. The CDR3 DNA sequence: TGTGCCAGCAGCCACATGGGGCTGGGGTACGAGCAGTACTTC.

The V gene is TRBV6-4, the J gene TRBJ2-7; 7 bases match TRBD2. Looked up from germline, CDR1 is MRHNA and CDR2 is SNTAGT. With 4 bases clipped from V and 3 bases from J, the junction kept 6 bases outside the gene matches. This CDR3 is built from 14 residues. CDR3 nucleotide sequence: TGTGCCAGCAGTGCGAGCGGGGACCACTACGAGCAGTACTTC. Translating gives CASSASGDHYEQYF.

This clone was observed a few times. The chain combines TRBV5-3 with TRBJ1-5, with 8 positions matching TRBD1. TRBV5-3 is given ORF status, its function remaining uncertain. The CDR3 has 16 residues. V dropped 4 bases and J dropped 9; count of bases not matched to a gene: 15. The CDR3 loop reads CARSPVVGQGISPQHF. The CDR3 coding sequence is TGTGCCAGAAGCCCCGTGGTAGGACAGGGCATTTCGCCCCAGCATTTT.

The rearrangement uses TRBV6-6 and TRBJ2-7; 7 bases line up with TRBD1. Germline CDR1 is MNHNY and CDR2 is SVGAGI (reference sequence). V lost 5 bases, J lost 5 bases, and 9 bases stayed unmatched. This CDR3 contains 14 residues. The CDR3 DNA reads TGTGCCAGCAGTCCTGACAGGGCCGCGAACGAGCAGTACTTC. Its protein product is CASSPDRAANEQYF.

The chain carries TRBV19 and TRBJ1-2, with 10 bases lining up with TRBD1. CDR3 size: 14 residues. V lost 3 bases and J lost 8; bases outside the gene matches: 6. Germline CDR1 LNHDA, CDR2 SQIVND (reference sequence). The CDR3 is CASSISGTGVGYTF. Here the CDR3 DNA reads TGTGCCAGTAGTATCTCCGGGACAGGGGTCGGCTACACCTTC.

This clone was detected once. The chain employs TRBV20-1 and TRBJ2-7, with D maybe TRBD2 (6 bases). The CDR3 length is 11 residues. Germline V gene data show CDR1 as DFQATT and CDR2 as SNEGSKA (reference sequence). Trimming took off 3 bases at V and 3 bases at J, with 6 bases between the two ends. CDR3 in amino acids: CSASGGYEQYF. The CDR3, as DNA: TGCAGTGCTAGCGGGGGCTACGAGCAGTACTTC.

J is TRBJ2-5 and V is TRBV5-8; 10 nucleotides align to TRBD1. After removal of 5 bases from V and 4 bases from J, the junction contained 11 bases not matched to a gene. CDR1 is SGHTS, CDR2 YDEGEE, per germline. The CDR3 spans 16 residues. CDR3 DNA sequence: TGTGCCAGCAGACCAGGACAGGGGGTTGAAGGAGAGACCCAGTACTTC. This sequence encodes CASRPGQGVEGETQYF.

V gene TRBV3-1 (or the pseudogene TRBV3-2) combines with J gene TRBJ2-1; TRBD2 matches at 13 bases. The germline V gene encodes CDR1 LGHDT and CDR2 YNNKEL (reference sequence). This CDR3 is 16 amino acids long. Trimming took 2 bases from V and 10 from J; bases not matched to a gene: 8. As DNA, the CDR3 is TGTGCCAGCAGCCAAAGTCCGGAACTAGCGGGAGGGGAGCAGTTCTTC. As protein: CASSQSPELAGGEQFF.

V gene TRBV5-1 combines with J gene TRBJ2-1, with D perhaps matching TRBD2 (6 bases). CDR3 length: 15 amino acids. Germline V CDR1 and CDR2: SGHRS, YFSETQ. Trimming stripped 0 bases from V and 7 bases from J, with 14 bases between. The CDR3 DNA sequence: TGCGCCAGCAGCTTGGACGGGACTCACATGAATGAGCAGTTCTTC. This sequence encodes CASSLDGTHMNEQFF.